This T cell receptor beta chain appears in the sequencing data of a study of post-analysis software for immune sequencing data. As for the study in general: The cohort encompassed relapsing-remitting, secondary progressive and progressive-relapsing multiple sclerosis disease courses.

Study-level points and caveats: Normalized Chao1 diversity was significantly lower in multiple sclerosis patients than in controls. Clustering by F measure revealed strong co-clustering among samples prepared together in one batch. Relative to controls, patients had roughly five TRBV segments at higher frequency, with TRBV5-6, TRBV5-1 and TRBV20-1 among these.

On this clonotype itself: Its specificity is unknown.

cDNA libraries for TCR beta contained unique molecular identifiers. T cells numbering roughly 1 to 10 million gave rise to 500,000 or so cDNA molecules. TCRdb re-analysed the PCR reads in MiXCR, keeping a single row per CDR3 protein. The sample carries roughly 430,000 distinct CDR3 sequences, 39% recorded once. CDR3 length: 15 amino acids. With V trimmed by 2 bases and J by 5 bases, 9 bases remained unmatched. Per the germline V gene, CDR1 is MNHEY and CDR2 is SVGAGI. This chain connects TRBV6-5 to TRBJ2-7, with 7 bases aligning to TRBD1. The sequence came from a girl aged 2 to 10 with multiple sclerosis. The sample consisted of blood. CDR3 sequence reads: CASSYRRKGANEQYF. CDR3 sequence (DNA): TGTGCCAGCAGTTACCGAAGGAAGGGGGCCAACGAGCAGTACTTC.